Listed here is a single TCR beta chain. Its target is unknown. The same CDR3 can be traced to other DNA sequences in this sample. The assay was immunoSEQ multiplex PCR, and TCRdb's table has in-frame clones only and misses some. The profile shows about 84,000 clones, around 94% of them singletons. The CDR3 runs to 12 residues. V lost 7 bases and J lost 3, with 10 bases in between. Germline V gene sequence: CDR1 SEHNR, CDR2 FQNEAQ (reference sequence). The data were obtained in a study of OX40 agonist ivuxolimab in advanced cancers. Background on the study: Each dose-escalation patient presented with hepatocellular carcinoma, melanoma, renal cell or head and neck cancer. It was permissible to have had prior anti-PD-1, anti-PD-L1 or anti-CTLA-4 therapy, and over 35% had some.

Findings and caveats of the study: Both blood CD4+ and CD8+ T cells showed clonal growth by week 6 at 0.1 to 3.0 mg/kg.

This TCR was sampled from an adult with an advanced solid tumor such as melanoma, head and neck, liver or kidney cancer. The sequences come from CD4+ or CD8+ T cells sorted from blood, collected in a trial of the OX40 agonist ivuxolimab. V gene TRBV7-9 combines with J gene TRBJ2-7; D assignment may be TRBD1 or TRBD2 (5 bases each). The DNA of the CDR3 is TGTGCCAGCACCCCTGGGGGCTACGAGCAGTACTTC. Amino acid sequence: CASTPGGYEQYF.